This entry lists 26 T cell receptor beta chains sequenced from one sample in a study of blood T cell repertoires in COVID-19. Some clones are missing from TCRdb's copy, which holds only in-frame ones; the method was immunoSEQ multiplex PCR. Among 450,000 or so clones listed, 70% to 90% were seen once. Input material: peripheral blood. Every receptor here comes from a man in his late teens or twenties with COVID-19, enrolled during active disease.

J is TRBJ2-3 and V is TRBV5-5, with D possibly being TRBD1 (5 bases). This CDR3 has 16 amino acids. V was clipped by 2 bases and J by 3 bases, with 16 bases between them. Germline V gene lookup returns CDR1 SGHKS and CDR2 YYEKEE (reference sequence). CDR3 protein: CASSFLRGGFTDTQYF. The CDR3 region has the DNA TGTGCCAGCAGCTTTCTAAGGGGTGGATTTACAGATACGCAGTATTTT. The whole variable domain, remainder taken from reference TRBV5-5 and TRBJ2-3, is DAGVTQSPTHLIKTRGQQVTLRCSPISGHKSVSWYQQVLGQGPQFIFQYYEKEERGRGNFPDRFSARQFPNYSSELNVNALLLGDSALYLCASSFLRGGFTDTQYFGPGTRLTVL.

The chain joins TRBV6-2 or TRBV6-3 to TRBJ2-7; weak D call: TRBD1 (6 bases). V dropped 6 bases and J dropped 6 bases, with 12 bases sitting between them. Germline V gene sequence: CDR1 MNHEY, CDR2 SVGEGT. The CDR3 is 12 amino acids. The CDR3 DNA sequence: TGTGCCAGCAGCCTGAGGGGGTCCGAGCAGTACTTC. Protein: CASSLRGSEQYF.

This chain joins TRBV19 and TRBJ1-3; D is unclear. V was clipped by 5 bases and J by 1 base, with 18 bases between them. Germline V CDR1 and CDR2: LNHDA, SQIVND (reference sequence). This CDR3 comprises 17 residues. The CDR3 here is CASSGLDRTRSGNTIYF. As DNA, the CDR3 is TGTGCCAGTAGTGGGCTTGACCGTACCCGTTCTGGAAACACCATATATTTT.

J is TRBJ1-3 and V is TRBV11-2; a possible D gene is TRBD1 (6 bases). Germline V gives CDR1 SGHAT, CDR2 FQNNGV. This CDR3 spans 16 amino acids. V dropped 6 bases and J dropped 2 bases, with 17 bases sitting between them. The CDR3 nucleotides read TGTGCCAGCAGATCGGCCAGGGGCGGCCCTGGAAACACCATATATTTT. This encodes CASRSARGGPGNTIYF. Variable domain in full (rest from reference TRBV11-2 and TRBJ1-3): EAGVAQSPRYKIIEKRQSVAFWCNPISGHATLYWYQQILGQGPKLLIQFQNNGVVDDSQLPKDRFSAERLKGVDSTLKIQPAKLEDSAVYLCASRSARGGPGNTIYFGEGSWLTVV.

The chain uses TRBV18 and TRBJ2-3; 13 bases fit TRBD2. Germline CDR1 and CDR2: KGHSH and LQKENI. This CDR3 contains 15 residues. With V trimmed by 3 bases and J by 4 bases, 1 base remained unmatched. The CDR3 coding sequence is TGTGCCAGCTCACCGGGGACTAGCGGGGCAGATACGCAGTATTTT. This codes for CASSPGTSGADTQYF.

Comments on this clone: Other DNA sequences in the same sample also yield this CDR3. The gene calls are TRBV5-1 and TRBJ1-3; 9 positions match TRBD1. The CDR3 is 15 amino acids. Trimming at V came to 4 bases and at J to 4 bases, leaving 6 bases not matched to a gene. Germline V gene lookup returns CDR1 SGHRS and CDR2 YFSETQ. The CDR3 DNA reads TGCGCCAGCAGCCCGGGGGACAGGGACGGAAACACCATATATTTT. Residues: CASSPGDRDGNTIYF. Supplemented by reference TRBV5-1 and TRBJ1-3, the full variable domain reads KAGVTQTPRYLIKTRGQQVTLSCSPISGHRSVSWYQQTPGQGLQFLFEYFSETQRNKGNFPGRFSGRQFSNSRSEMNVSTLELGDSALYLCASSPGDRDGNTIYFGEGSWLTVV.

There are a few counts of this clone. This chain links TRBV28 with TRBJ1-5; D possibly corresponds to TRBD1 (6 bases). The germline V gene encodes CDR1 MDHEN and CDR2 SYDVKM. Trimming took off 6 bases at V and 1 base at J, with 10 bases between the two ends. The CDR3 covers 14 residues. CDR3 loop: CASRRGGSNQPQHF. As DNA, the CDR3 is TGTGCCAGCAGAAGGGGGGGCAGCAATCAGCCCCAGCATTTT. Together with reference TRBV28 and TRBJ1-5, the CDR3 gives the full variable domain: DVKVTQSSRYLVKRTGEKVFLECVQDMDHENMFWYRQDPGLGLRLIYFSYDVKMKEKGDIPEGYSVSREKKERFSLILESASTNQTSMYLCASRRGGSNQPQHFGDGTRLSIL.

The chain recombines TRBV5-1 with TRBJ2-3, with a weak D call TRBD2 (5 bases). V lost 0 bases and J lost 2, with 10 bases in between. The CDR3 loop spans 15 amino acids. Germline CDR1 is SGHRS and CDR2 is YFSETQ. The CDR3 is CASSLVGVDTDTQYF. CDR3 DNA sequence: TGCGCCAGCAGCTTGGTCGGGGTAGACACAGATACGCAGTATTTT.

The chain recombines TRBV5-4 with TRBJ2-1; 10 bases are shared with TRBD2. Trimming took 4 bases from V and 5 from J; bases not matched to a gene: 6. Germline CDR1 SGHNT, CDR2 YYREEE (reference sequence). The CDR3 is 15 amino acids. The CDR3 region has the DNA TGTGCCAGCAGCCCAGCGGGAGGGCGTCACAATGAGCAGTTCTTC. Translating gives CASSPAGGRHNEQFF.

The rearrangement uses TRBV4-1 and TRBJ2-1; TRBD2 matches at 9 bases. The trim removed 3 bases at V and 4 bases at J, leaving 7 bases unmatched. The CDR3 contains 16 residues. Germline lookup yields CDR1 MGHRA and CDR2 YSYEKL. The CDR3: CASSQVAGAFYNEQFF. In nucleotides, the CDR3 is TGCGCCAGCAGCCAGGTAGCGGGGGCCTTTTACAATGAGCAGTTCTTC.

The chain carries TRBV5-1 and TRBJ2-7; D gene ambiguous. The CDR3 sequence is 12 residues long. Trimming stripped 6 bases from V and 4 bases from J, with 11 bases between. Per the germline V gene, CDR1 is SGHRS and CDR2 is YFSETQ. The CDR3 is CASTSPYYEQYF. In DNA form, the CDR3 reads TGCGCCAGCACCTCCCCCTATTACGAGCAGTACTTC.

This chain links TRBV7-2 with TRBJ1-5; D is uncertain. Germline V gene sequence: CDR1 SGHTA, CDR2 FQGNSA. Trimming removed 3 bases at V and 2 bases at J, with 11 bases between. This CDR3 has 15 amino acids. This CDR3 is CASSLGYGGNQPQHF. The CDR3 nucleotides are TGTGCCAGCAGCTTGGGTTACGGGGGCAATCAGCCCCAGCATTTT. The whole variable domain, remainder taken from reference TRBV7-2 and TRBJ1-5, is GAGVSQSPSNKVTEKGKDVELRCDPISGHTALYWYRQSLGQGLEFLIYFQGNSAPDKSGLPSDRFSAERTGGSVSTLTIQRTQQEDSAVYLCASSLGYGGNQPQHFGDGTRLSIL.

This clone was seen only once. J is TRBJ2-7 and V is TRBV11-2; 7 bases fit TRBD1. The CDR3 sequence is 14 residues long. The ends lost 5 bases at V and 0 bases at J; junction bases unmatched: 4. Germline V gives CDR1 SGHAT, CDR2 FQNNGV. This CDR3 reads CASSEGQSSYEQYF. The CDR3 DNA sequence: TGTGCCAGCAGCGAGGGACAGAGCTCCTACGAGCAGTACTTC.

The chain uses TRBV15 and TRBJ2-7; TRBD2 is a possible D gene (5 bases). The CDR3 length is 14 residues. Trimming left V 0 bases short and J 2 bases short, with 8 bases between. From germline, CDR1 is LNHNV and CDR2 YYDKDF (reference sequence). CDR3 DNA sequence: TGTGCCACCAGCAGAGATCCCGGGGCCTACGAGCAGTACTTC. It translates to CATSRDPGAYEQYF.

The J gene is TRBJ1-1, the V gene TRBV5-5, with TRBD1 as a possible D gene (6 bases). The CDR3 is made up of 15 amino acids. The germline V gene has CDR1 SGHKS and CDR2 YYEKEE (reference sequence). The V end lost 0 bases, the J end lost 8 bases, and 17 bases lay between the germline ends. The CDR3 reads CASSLAWDKSWEAFF. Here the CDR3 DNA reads TGTGCCAGCAGCTTGGCCTGGGACAAAAGTTGGGAAGCTTTCTTT.

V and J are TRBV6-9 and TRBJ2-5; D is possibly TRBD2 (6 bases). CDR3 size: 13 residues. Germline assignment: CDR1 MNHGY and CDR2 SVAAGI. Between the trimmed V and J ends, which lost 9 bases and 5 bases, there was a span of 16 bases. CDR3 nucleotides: TGTGCCAGGCAGGAGGGGTGGGACGAGACCCAGTACTTC. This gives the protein CARQEGWDETQYF.

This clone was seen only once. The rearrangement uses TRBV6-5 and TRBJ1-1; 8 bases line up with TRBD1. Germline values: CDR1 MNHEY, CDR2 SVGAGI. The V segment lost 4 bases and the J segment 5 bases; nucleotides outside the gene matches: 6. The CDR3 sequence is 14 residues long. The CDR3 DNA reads TGTGCCAGCAGTTGGACAGGGTATGGGACTGAAGCTTTCTTT. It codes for CASSWTGYGTEAFF.

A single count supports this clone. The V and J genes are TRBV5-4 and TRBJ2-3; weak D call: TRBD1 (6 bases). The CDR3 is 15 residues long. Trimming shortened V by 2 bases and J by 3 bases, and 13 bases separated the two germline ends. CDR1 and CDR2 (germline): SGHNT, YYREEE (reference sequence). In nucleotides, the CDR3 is TGTGCCAGCAGCTTAGAGGGGGTGGGAACAGATACGCAGTATTTT. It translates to CASSLEGVGTDTQYF. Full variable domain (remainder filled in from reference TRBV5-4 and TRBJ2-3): ETGVTQSPTHLIKTRGQQVTLRCSSQSGHNTVSWYQQALGQGPQFIFQYYREEENGRGNFPPRFSGLQFPNYSSELNVNALELDDSALYLCASSLEGVGTDTQYFGPGTRLTVL.

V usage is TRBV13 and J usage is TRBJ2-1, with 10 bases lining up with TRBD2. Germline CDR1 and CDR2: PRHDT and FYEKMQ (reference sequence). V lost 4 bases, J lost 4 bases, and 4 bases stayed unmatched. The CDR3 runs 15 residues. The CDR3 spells CASSSGTSAYNEQFF. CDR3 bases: TGTGCCAGCAGCTCCGGGACTAGCGCTTACAATGAGCAGTTCTTC.

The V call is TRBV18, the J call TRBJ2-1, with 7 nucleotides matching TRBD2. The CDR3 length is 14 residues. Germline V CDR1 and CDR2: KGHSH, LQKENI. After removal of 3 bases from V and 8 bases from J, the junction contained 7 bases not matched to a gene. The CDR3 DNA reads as TGTGCCAGCTCACCGTTGACTAGCCAGGATGAGCAGTTCTTC. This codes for CASSPLTSQDEQFF.

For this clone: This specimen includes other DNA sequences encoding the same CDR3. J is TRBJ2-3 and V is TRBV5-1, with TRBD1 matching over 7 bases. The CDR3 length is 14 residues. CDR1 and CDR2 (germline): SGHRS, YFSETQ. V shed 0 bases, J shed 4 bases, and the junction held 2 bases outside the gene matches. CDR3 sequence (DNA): TGCGCCAGCAGCTTGGGGCAGGGGGCAGATACGCAGTATTTT. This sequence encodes CASSLGQGADTQYF.

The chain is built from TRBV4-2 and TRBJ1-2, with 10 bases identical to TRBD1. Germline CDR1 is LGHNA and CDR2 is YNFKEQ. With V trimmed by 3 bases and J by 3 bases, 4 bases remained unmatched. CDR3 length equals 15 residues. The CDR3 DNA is TGTGCCAGCAGCCAGAGGGGACAGGGGTACTATGGCTACACCTTC. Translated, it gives CASSQRGQGYYGYTF.

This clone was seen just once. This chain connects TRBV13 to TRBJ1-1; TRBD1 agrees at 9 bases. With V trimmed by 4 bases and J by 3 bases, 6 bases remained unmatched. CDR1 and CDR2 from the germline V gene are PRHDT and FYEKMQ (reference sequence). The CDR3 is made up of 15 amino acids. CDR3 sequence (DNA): TGTGCCAGCAGCTCATCCGGGACAGGGTACACTGAAGCTTTCTTT. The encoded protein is CASSSSGTGYTEAFF. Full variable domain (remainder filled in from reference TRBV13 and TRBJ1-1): AAGVIQSPRHLIKEKRETATLKCYPIPRHDTVYWYQQGPGQDPQFLISFYEKMQSDKGSIPDRFSAQQFSDYHSELNMSSLELGDSALYFCASSSSGTGYTEAFFGQGTRLTVV.

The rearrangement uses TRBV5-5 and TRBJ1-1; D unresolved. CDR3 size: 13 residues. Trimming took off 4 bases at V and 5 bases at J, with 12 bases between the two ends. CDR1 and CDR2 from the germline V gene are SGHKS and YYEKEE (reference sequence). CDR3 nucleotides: TGTGCCAGCAGCCACCCGGAGAGGACTGAAGCTTTCTTT. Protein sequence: CASSHPERTEAFF.

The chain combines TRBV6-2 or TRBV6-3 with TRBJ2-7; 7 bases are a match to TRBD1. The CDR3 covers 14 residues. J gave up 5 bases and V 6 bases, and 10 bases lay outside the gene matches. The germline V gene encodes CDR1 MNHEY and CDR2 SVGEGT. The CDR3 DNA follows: TGTGCCAGCAGCGATCCGGGACAGCGAAACGAGCAGTACTTC. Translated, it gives CASSDPGQRNEQYF.

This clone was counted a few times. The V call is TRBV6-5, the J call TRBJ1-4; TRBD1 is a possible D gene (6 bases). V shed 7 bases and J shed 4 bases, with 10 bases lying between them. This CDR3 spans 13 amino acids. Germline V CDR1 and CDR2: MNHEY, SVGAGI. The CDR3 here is CASTGQNNEKLFF. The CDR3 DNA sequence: TGTGCCAGCACCGGACAGAATAATGAAAAACTGTTTTTT.